The clone carrying this TCR beta chain turned up a few times. This CDR3 is built from 14 residues. Germline V lookup: CDR1 MNHEY, CDR2 SMNVEV (reference sequence). V was clipped by 2 bases and J by 3 bases, with 9 bases between them. The entry originates in a study of immune characterization of retroperitoneal liposarcoma. MiXCR was run by TCRdb on the PCR reads, yielding one entry per CDR3 protein. The sample yields about 12,000 distinct CDR3 sequences, roughly 28% seen once. The chain recombines TRBV27 with TRBJ2-3; D not resolved. The clonotype comes from a female donor with retroperitoneal liposarcoma. Sequencing was done on a sample of tumor tissue. The CDR3 is CASSLQTNTDTQYF. As DNA, the CDR3 is TGTGCCAGCAGTTTACAGACCAATACAGATACGCAGTATTTT.